The 19 T cell receptor beta chains below all came from one sample that was sequenced in a study of beta chain features in type 1 diabetes. These receptors have no known antigen. Every isolated RNA sample was fully reverse transcribed, so sequencing captured expressed TCRB transcripts. Sequencing was performed with immunoSEQ multiplex PCR; in TCRdb, only in-frame clones are kept and a portion is missing. There are 300,000 to 450,000 clones in the sample; 9.6% occur only once, and about 0.6% lies in the top ten. General study points: Among all four CD4+ subsets, Type 1 diabetes patients had TCRB CDR3s that were moderately but significantly shorter.

Source material: central memory CD4+ T cells from blood. Receptor source: a man younger than 45 with type 1 diabetes.

This clone was recorded a few times. The chain links TRBV28 to TRBJ2-7; tentative D call: TRBD1 (5 bases). The CDR3 loop spans 15 amino acids. Looked up from germline, CDR1 is MDHEN and CDR2 is SYDVKM. V lost 3 bases to trimming and J lost 2 bases, with 14 bases between them. The chain's CDR3 is CASSFRGREPYEQYF. DNA for the CDR3: TGTGCCAGCAGTTTTAGGGGCAGGGAACCCTACGAGCAGTACTTC.

This clone was recorded a few times. The chain is built from TRBV5-1 and TRBJ2-5; no definite D call. Trimming took 0 bases from V and 1 from J, leaving 10 bases between them. The CDR3 spans 15 residues. In germline, CDR1 is SGHRS, CDR2 YFSETQ. The CDR3 coding sequence is TGCGCCAGCAGCTTGGGTGGCGCCTTCCAAGAGACCCAGTACTTC. Its protein product is CASSLGGAFQETQYF.

J is TRBJ1-1 and V is TRBV6-5; a possible D gene is TRBD1 (5 bases). Germline V gene lookup returns CDR1 MNHEY and CDR2 SVGAGI. This CDR3 contains 14 residues. Trimming pared 5 bases from V and 5 bases from J, leaving 15 bases between. CDR3 sequence: CASSPGTFGTEAFF. The CDR3, as DNA: TGTGCCAGCAGTCCCGGGACCTTCGGGACTGAAGCTTTCTTT.

This clone was recorded a few times. V gene TRBV5-4 combines with J gene TRBJ2-7; possibly TRBD1 or TRBD2 for D (6 bases each). CDR1 and CDR2 (germline): SGHNT, YYREEE (reference sequence). The CDR3 runs 14 residues. The V and J ends lost 0 bases and 6 bases respectively, with 13 bases between them. CDR3 sequence: CASSLGGAGGEQYF. DNA for the CDR3: TGTGCCAGCAGCTTGGGGGGGGCAGGTGGCGAGCAGTACTTC.

This clone has just a few counts. The chain joins TRBV6-5 to TRBJ2-3; maybe TRBD1 (7 bases). The V gene's germline CDR1 is MNHEY and CDR2 SVGAGI. The CDR3 loop spans 16 amino acids. The ends were cut back, 6 bases at V and 4 bases at J, with 20 bases in the middle. CDR3 sequence (DNA): TGTGCCAGCAGGTACCAGGGGGGCGGAGAGGCAGATACGCAGTATTTT. Its translation is CASRYQGGGEADTQYF.

This chain connects TRBV7-9 to TRBJ1-2; D not resolved. CDR3 length equals 15 residues. The V end was cut by 4 bases, the J end by 1 base, with 13 bases between. Germline CDR1 reads SEHNR; CDR2 reads FQNEAQ (reference sequence). CDR3 sequence (DNA): TGTGCCAGCAGCTCCATCGACCGCAGTAACTATGGCTACACCTTC. Encoded protein: CASSSIDRSNYGYTF.

The rearrangement joins TRBV4-3 to TRBJ2-7; 10 positions match TRBD1. The germline V gene encodes CDR1 LGHNA and CDR2 YSLEER. V was clipped by 5 bases and J by 1 base; unmatched bases: 5. The CDR3 loop spans 15 amino acids. The CDR3 DNA sequence: TGCGCCAGCAGCACCCGGGACAGGGGTTCCTACGAGCAGTACTTC. Protein sequence: CASSTRDRGSYEQYF.

The V call is TRBV5-4, the J call TRBJ1-2; D possibly corresponds to TRBD1 (5 bases). Germline loops: CDR1 SGHNT, CDR2 YYREEE (reference sequence). Trimming stripped 9 bases from V and 1 base from J, with 16 bases between. The CDR3 contains 14 residues. The CDR3 sequence is CATSRGNNNYGYTF. The DNA for the CDR3 is TGTGCCACCTCACGGGGCAATAATAACTATGGCTACACCTTC. Drawing the rest from reference TRBV5-4 and TRBJ1-2, the complete variable domain is ETGVTQSPTHLIKTRGQQVTLRCSSQSGHNTVSWYQQALGQGPQFIFQYYREEENGRGNFPPRFSGLQFPNYSSELNVNALELDDSALYLCATSRGNNNYGYTFGSGTRLTVV.

The chain employs TRBV11-2 and TRBJ1-1; D is ambiguous. Germline CDR1 is SGHAT and CDR2 is FQNNGV. V gave up 8 bases and J gave up 4 bases, with 14 bases separating them. This CDR3 has 13 residues. The CDR3 is CASGVGSGTEAFF. The DNA for the CDR3 is TGTGCCAGCGGGGTAGGGTCGGGCACTGAAGCTTTCTTT.

Turning to this clone: One end of the junction varies from germline; a read error may be responsible. This sequence joins TRBV15 and TRBJ2-6; TRBD1 or TRBD2 may be the D gene (5 bases each). This CDR3 comprises 19 residues. Germline lookup yields CDR1 LNHNV and CDR2 YYDKDF (reference sequence). Here the CDR3 DNA reads TGTGCCACCAGTAGAGGGCACCTTTCGGGGCGATCTGGGGCCAACGTCCTGACTTTC. Amino acids: CATSRGHLSGRSGANVLTF.

This clone was picked up a small number of times. The V gene is TRBV5-1, the J gene TRBJ2-7, with 9 bases that match TRBD1. The CDR3 consists of 16 residues. Germline CDR1 and CDR2: SGHRS and YFSETQ. Trimming cost V 3 bases and J 3 bases; bases outside gene matches: 10. CDR3 sequence reads: CASSSGAGQGLYEQYF. As DNA, the CDR3 is TGCGCCAGCAGCTCCGGTGCGGGACAGGGTCTCTACGAGCAGTACTTC.

This clone turned up a few times. V usage is TRBV5-6 and J usage is TRBJ2-7; 7 bases align to TRBD1. CDR1 and CDR2 (germline): SGHDT, YYEEEE. The CDR3 is made up of 17 amino acids. J was trimmed by 2 bases and V by 1 base; bases with no gene match: 12. The CDR3 nucleotides are TGTGCCAGCAGCTTGAGGACAGGCCCGGGCAGGACCTACGAGCAGTACTTC. Its protein product is CASSLRTGPGRTYEQYF.

The chain employs TRBV28 and TRBJ1-2; TRBD1 is a possible D gene (6 bases). The V gene lost 4 bases and the J gene lost 4 bases, with 13 bases spanning the gap. Germline-derived CDR1 and CDR2 are MDHEN and SYDVKM. CDR3 size: 14 residues. The CDR3 DNA reads as TGTGCCAGCAGTTCCGGACAGAGCACCTATGGCTACACCTTC. Encoded protein: CASSSGQSTYGYTF.

This clone was seen a few times. V and J are TRBV5-6 and TRBJ1-2; 7 positions match TRBD1. The CDR3 has 14 residues. J lost 7 bases, V lost 3 bases, and 9 bases had no gene match. Germline values: CDR1 SGHDT, CDR2 YYEEEE. CDR3: CASSSEGGAGGYTF. CDR3 nucleotide sequence: TGTGCCAGCAGCTCGGAAGGGGGCGCCGGTGGCTACACCTTC. The variable domain in full, completed from reference TRBV5-6 and TRBJ1-2, reads DAGVTQSPTHLIKTRGQQVTLRCSPKSGHDTVSWYQQALGQGPQFIFQYYEEEERQRGNFPDRFSGHQFPNYSSELNVNALLLGDSALYLCASSSEGGAGGYTFGSGTRLTVV.

This clone was counted only a few times. The chain combines TRBV19 with TRBJ2-5; D is uncertain. This CDR3 region has 14 residues. Germline V gene data show CDR1 as LNHDA and CDR2 as SQIVND (reference sequence). Trimming removed 0 bases from V and 3 bases from J, with 8 bases in between. The CDR3 here is CASSIDVREETQYF. CDR3 sequence (DNA): TGTGCCAGTAGTATAGATGTGCGAGAAGAGACCCAGTACTTC.

This clone was counted only a few times. The chain couples TRBV2 to TRBJ2-1; tentatively, D is TRBD1 (5 bases). Trimming removed 2 bases at V and 6 bases at J, with 14 bases between. The germline V gene has CDR1 SNHLY and CDR2 FYNNEI. The CDR3 extends over 15 amino acids. CDR3: CASSELGVGTNEQFF. The CDR3 nucleotides are TGTGCCAGCAGTGAACTAGGGGTCGGAACCAATGAGCAGTTCTTC.

This clone was seen only a few times. The chain combines TRBV7-9 with TRBJ1-2; 9 nucleotides agree with TRBD1. Germline CDR1 and CDR2: SEHNR and FQNEAQ (reference sequence). The CDR3 runs 18 residues. V gave up 5 bases and J gave up 5 bases; unmatched junction bases: 18. Here the CDR3 DNA reads TGTGCCAGCAGCCCCCGCCTCGGGACAGGGTTATCCCAGTATGGCTACACCTTC. Amino acid sequence: CASSPRLGTGLSQYGYTF. Supplemented by reference TRBV7-9 and TRBJ1-2, the full variable domain reads DTGVSQNPRHKITKRGQNVTFRCDPISEHNRLYWYRQTLGQGPEFLTYFQNEAQLEKSRLLSDRFSAERPKGSFSTLEIQRTEQGDSAMYLCASSPRLGTGLSQYGYTFGSGTRLTVV.

The V call is TRBV5-1, the J call TRBJ2-3, with no clear D. CDR1 and CDR2 (germline): SGHRS, YFSETQ. This CDR3 spans 14 amino acids. Trimming took 1 base from V and 2 from J, leaving 8 bases between them. The CDR3 nucleotides read TGCGCCAGCAGCTTGATGGACCTCACAGATACGCAGTATTTT. It specifies CASSLMDLTDTQYF.

Note on this clone: Just one base apart from a much larger clone, this may be a read error. V is TRBV11-2 and J is TRBJ2-5; no clear D gene. Germline assignment: CDR1 SGHAT and CDR2 FQNNGV. The CDR3 sequence is 12 residues long. Trimming pared 4 bases from V and 5 bases from J, leaving 8 bases between. The CDR3 is CASSSSRETQYF. CDR3 nucleotides: TGTGCCAGCAGCTCCTCCAGGGAGACCCAGTACTTC.